Listed below are T cell receptor beta chains from one sample, sequenced in a study of OX40 agonist ivuxolimab in advanced cancers. Assay: immunoSEQ multiplex PCR; the TCRdb copy retains only in-frame clones and omits some. The sample lists almost 80,000 clones, roughly 81% seen once, with around 25% in the top ten. Sample: CD4+ or CD8+ T cells sorted from blood, taken in a trial of the OX40 agonist ivuxolimab. These receptors were collected from an adult with an advanced solid tumor such as melanoma, head and neck, liver or kidney cancer. Both conserved end residues are part of each CDR3. D genes are given only for firm matches. Clone size is not always given. Where it is, it says once, few, many or a class for expanded clones.

len: 14
abundance: NA
v_gene: TRBV2
j_gene: TRBJ2-5
d_gene: TRBD2
CDR3nt: TGTGCCAGCAAGCCCATAACTAGCGAAGAGACCCAGTACTTC
CDR3aa: CASKPITSEETQYF

len: 15
abundance: once
v_gene: TRBV7-9
j_gene: TRBJ1-2
d_gene: NA
CDR3nt: TGTGCCAGCAGCTTAGAAGGGGCAGGGGTCTATGGCTACACCTTC
CDR3aa: CASSLEGAGVYGYTF

len: 17
abundance: NA
v_gene: TRBV5-4
j_gene: TRBJ2-2
d_gene: TRBD1
CDR3nt: TGTGCCAGCAGCTTGCGTCTCGGGACAGGGAGAACCGGGGAGCTGTTTTTT
CDR3aa: CASSLRLGTGRTGELFF

len: 16
abundance: NA
v_gene: TRBV30
j_gene: TRBJ2-2
d_gene: NA
CDR3nt: TGTGCCTGGAGTGTAAACAGCGGATCGAACACCGGGGAGCTGTTTTTT
CDR3aa: CAWSVNSGSNTGELFF

len: 17
abundance: NA
v_gene: TRBV4-3
j_gene: TRBJ2-5
d_gene: TRBD1
CDR3nt: TGCGCCAGCAGCCAAGATACCCGGGGACAGGGGCAAGAGACCCAGTACTTC
CDR3aa: CASSQDTRGQGQETQYF

len: 15
abundance: NA
v_gene: TRBV19
j_gene: TRBJ1-6
d_gene: TRBD1
CDR3nt: TGTGCCAGTAGTCGGGATGGGACAGGGAACTCACCCCTCCACTTT
CDR3aa: CASSRDGTGNSPLHF

len: 13
abundance: once
v_gene: TRBV5-1
j_gene: TRBJ1-6
d_gene: NA
CDR3nt: TGCGCCAGCAGCTCGACAGCTAATTCACCCCTCCACTTT
CDR3aa: CASSSTANSPLHF

len: 17
abundance: NA
v_gene: TRBV19
j_gene: TRBJ1-4
d_gene: TRBD1
CDR3nt: TGTGCCAGTAGCCCCGGGACAGACTTTGCAACTAATGAAAAACTGTTTTTT
CDR3aa: CASSPGTDFATNEKLFF

len: 14
abundance: NA
v_gene: TRBV30
j_gene: TRBJ2-7
d_gene: NA
CDR3nt: TGTGCCCTGGGTCGGAGAGGGACGTCCTACGAGCAGTACTTC
CDR3aa: CALGRRGTSYEQYF

len: 12
abundance: NA
v_gene: TRBV19
j_gene: TRBJ2-2
d_gene: NA
CDR3nt: TGTGCCAGTAGTCAATACACCGGGGAGCTGTTTTTT
CDR3aa: CASSQYTGELFF

len: 16
abundance: NA
v_gene: TRBV5-1
j_gene: TRBJ2-3
d_gene: NA
CDR3nt: TGCGCCAGCAGCTTGGAAGGGGTGGGGCCGATAGATACGCAGTATTTT
CDR3aa: CASSLEGVGPIDTQYF

len: 13
abundance: once
v_gene: TRBV19
j_gene: TRBJ2-5
d_gene: NA
CDR3nt: TGTGCCAGTAGTATAGGGGGCCAAGAGACCCAGTACTTC
CDR3aa: CASSIGGQETQYF

len: 16
abundance: NA
v_gene: TRBV6-1
j_gene: TRBJ1-4
d_gene: TRBD1
CDR3nt: TGTGCCAGCAGTGAAGGTCTAGGACAGGGGAGCGAAAAACTGTTTTTT
CDR3aa: CASSEGLGQGSEKLFF

len: 16
abundance: few
v_gene: TRBV4-1
j_gene: TRBJ2-6
d_gene: NA
CDR3nt: TGCGCCAGCAGCCAGAGGCGACGTTCTGGGGCCAACGTCCTGACTTTC
CDR3aa: CASSQRRRSGANVLTF

len: 11
abundance: once
v_gene: TRBV5-1
j_gene: TRBJ2-5
d_gene: NA
CDR3nt: TGCGCCAGCAGCTTCCGAGAGACCCAGTACTTC
CDR3aa: CASSFRETQYF

len: 17
abundance: few
v_gene: TRBV7-9
j_gene: TRBJ2-1
d_gene: NA
CDR3nt: TGTGCCAGCAGCTTAGCGAGGGGACCCCGCTCCTACAATGAGCAGTTCTTC
CDR3aa: CASSLARGPRSYNEQFF

len: 17
abundance: NA
v_gene: TRBV19
j_gene: TRBJ2-7
d_gene: NA
CDR3nt: TGTGCCAGTAGTTTGAGGGTGGATTCGGCGAACCCCTACGAGCAGTACTTC
CDR3aa: CASSLRVDSANPYEQYF